This T cell receptor beta chain was profiled in a study of CD4 T cells in relation to SARS-CoV-2 and coronaviruses (dated by TCRdb to the early 2020s). Study-level background: In the ViraFEST assay, PBMCs were cultured with antigen for approximately 9 days, after which TCR beta CDR3s were sequenced to identify clonal expansions specific to the antigen. The negative reference condition was either a culture with an HIV-1 Nef peptide pool or a culture with no peptide. Patient-derived lymphoblastoid cell lines were used to map the HLA restriction of shared crossreactive spike epitopes. The study assessed, at the TCR clonotype level, memory CD4+ T cell crossreactivity between SARS-CoV-2 and common cold coronavirus spike proteins. Samples from three pre-COVID donors and the naive versus memory experiments were sequenced with the Adaptive Biotechnologies TCR-sequencing kit; other data were Illumina-based. A different, Illumina-based TCR-beta assay was used to sequence expansion assays from other donors in the study.

A word on this clone: Its antigen remains unidentified. No per-base quality is available; no much larger clone lies one base away.

Taken from the germline V gene (reference sequence), the CDR1 and CDR2 loops are WNHNN and SYGVQD. Reading from cysteine to phenylalanine, the CDR3 counts 14 amino acids. The entry retains the CDR3 DNA only, 42 bases that are in frame from base 1. The junction shows trimming of 6 bases on V and 5 bases on J, plus 16 bases between the germline ends. The paper's findings and limits, for the study overall: No donor contributed both pre-pandemic and post-infection samples, which limited tracing the source of pre-existing responses. Memory CD4+ clonotypes crossrecognizing SARS-CoV-2 and at least one common cold coronavirus spike were found in roughly 65% of donors. Because the crossreactivity analysis focused on spike protein, crossreactivity against other viral proteins was not assessed. Crossreactive clones showed significantly weaker SARS-CoV-2-driven expansion than monoreactive clones, consistent with antigenic imprinting. Small numbers of patients and of tested TCRs were a limitation of the study.

CD4+ T cells from unexposed donors were collected before the COVID-19 pandemic (2011-2018). After roughly 11 days of culture, CD4+ T cells were isolated with the EasySep CD4+ T cell isolation kit. As cell number allowed, CD4+ T cells from unexposed donors were tested for reactivity to SARS-CoV-2 S and N and to four common cold coronavirus spike pools. Each well held some 1.9 million PBMCs cultured in IMDM containing approximately 4.7% human AB serum and around 10 IU/ml IL-2. Half of the culture medium was replaced with fresh IL-2-containing medium on days 3 and 7. In general, every peptide culture condition was set up in three replicate wells. The leukapheresis product for the unexposed donors was obtained through commercial purchase. Ficoll-Paque PLUS gradient centrifugation was used to isolate PBMCs from leukapheresis product or whole blood. PBMCs were either cryopreserved at -140°C or used fresh in the expansion assay. The QIAamp Micro DNA Kit was used to extract genomic DNA from the CD4+ T cells.

The method was the immunoSEQ multiplex PCR assay. For the original study's pipeline: During preprocessing, nonproductive sequences were removed, along with CDR3s that did not begin with C, did not end with F or W, or were shorter than 7 amino acids. The MANAFEST web app was used to call antigen-specific clonotypes on the basis of expansion compared with the reference and with other culture wells. A clone was considered positive if significant expansion relative to the reference culture was observed in 2 of 3 replicate wells at an FDR below 0.05. For a clone to be considered positive, significant expansion relative to all other tandem wells and an odds ratio above 5 were also required. Pairwise Levenshtein distance, computed with the stringdist R package after three terminal residues were trimmed from each end, was used as the measure of CDR3 homology. The immuneACCESS repertoire file appears here via TCRdb, limited to in-frame rearrangements. These files lack a portion of the clones; in checked studies, under half of the deficit traces to unresolved V genes, and the cause of the others is not known. The DNA was the basis for D and trimming; V, J and clone size are from that table. This sample is represented by roughly 23,000 clones; around 77% of them were singletons. The top ten clonotypes cover 15% to 20% of the sample.

The sequenced material came from CD4+ T cells from PBMCs, cultured in vitro. The sequence joins TRBV10-1 to TRBJ1-1, with a weak D call of TRBD1 (6 bases match). This receptor was obtained from a human donor in good health. The nucleotides read TGCGCCAGCAGACGGGACACAAAGGGGACTGAAGCTTTCTTT. Its product reads: CASRRDTKGTEAFF.